The TCR beta chain described here comes from a study of cytomegalovirus exposure and HLA in healthy donors. As for the study in general: Genotyping showed around four fifths of approximately 430 donors falling in the Caucasian-associated ancestry cluster.

Germline CDR1 and CDR2: SGDLS and YYNGEE. This CDR3 has 16 amino acids. The V gene end was trimmed by 6 bases and the J gene end by 3 bases; junction bases not matched to a gene: 12. In its sample, this clone was seen a few times. Its matching antigen is unknown. The PCR employed 60 Vbeta primers together with 13 Jbeta primers. The repertoire was sequenced with immunoSEQ multiplex PCR; TCRdb's copy has only in-frame clones and lacks some. The top ten hold around 8% of the sample, which has over 100,000 clones, approximately 76% seen once. Notes on the study in general: Links to common viral pathogens appeared, in a later analysis, for several of the most significant clusters. Most TCR beta V segments were productive about 90% or about 30% of the time in an earlier analysis. It has been reported that TCR beta sequences accurately predicted the HLA-A and HLA-B alleles of most subjects.

The clonotype was recovered from a man in his forties or fifties in good health and CMV-seronegative. Sequenced: PBMCs. The chain is built from TRBV9 and TRBJ2-1, with 7 bases lining up with TRBD2. The CDR3 DNA reads TGTGCCAGCACCCCTAGTGGAGCGGGGCTCTACAATGAGCAGTTCTTC. As protein: CASTPSGAGLYNEQFF.